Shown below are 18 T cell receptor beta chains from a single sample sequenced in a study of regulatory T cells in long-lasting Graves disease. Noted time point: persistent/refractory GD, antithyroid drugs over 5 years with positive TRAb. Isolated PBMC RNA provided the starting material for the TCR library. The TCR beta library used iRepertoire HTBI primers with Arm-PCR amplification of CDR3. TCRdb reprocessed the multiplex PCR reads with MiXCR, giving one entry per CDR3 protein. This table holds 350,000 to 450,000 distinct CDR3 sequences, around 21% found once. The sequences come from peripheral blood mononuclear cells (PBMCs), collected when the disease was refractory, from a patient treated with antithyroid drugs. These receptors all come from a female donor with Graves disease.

The DNA for the CDR3 is TGTGCCAGCAGCACGACAGTCTCCTACGAGCAGTACTTC. This codes for CASSTTVSYEQYF. The rearrangement uses TRBV3-1 and TRBJ2-7, with D possibly being TRBD1 (5 bases). The germline V gene has CDR1 LGHDT and CDR2 YNNKEL (reference sequence). The V end lost 5 bases, the J end lost 0 bases, and 8 bases lay between the germline ends. This CDR3 is 13 amino acids long.

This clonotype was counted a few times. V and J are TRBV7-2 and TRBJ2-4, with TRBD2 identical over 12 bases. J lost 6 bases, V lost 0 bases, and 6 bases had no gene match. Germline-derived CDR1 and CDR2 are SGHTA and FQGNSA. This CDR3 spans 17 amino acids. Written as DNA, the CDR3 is TGTGCCAGCAGCTTAGCAACTAGCGGGGGGTGGGGAAACATTCAGTACTTC. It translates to CASSLATSGGWGNIQYF.

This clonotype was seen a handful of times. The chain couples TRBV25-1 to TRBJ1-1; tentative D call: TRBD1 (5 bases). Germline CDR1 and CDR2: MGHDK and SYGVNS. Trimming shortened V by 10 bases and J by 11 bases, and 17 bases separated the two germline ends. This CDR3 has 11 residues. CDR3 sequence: CATSYQRDAFF. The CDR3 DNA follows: TGTGCCACCAGCTACCAGAGGGACGCTTTCTTT.

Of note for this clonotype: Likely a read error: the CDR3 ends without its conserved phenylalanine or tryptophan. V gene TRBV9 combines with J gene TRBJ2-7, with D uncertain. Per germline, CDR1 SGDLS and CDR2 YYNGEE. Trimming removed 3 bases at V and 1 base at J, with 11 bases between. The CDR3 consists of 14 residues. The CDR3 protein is CASSAGTESYEQYL. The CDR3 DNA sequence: TGTGCCAGCAGCGCCGGAACGGAGTCCTACGAGCAGTACCTC.

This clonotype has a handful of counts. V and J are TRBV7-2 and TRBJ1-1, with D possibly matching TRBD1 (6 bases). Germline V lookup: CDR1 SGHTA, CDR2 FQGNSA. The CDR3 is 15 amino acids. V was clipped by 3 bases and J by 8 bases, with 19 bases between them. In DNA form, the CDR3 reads TGTGCCAGCAGCTTCGGGGGGCAACCGAATTTCGAAGCTTTCTTT. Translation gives CASSFGGQPNFEAFF.

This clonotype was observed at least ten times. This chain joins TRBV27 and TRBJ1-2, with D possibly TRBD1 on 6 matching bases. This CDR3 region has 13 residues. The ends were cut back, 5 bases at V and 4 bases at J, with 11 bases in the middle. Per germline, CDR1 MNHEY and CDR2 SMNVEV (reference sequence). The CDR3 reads CASSVDRSYGYTF. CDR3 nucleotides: TGTGCCAGCAGTGTCGACAGGTCCTATGGCTACACCTTC.

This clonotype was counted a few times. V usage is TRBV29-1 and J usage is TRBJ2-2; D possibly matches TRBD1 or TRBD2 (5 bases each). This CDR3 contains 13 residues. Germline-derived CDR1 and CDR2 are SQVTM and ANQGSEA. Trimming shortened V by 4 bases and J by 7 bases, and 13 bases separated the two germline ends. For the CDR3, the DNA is TGCAGCGTTGGGACATCGGGATTCGGGGAGCTGTTTTTT. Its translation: CSVGTSGFGELFF.

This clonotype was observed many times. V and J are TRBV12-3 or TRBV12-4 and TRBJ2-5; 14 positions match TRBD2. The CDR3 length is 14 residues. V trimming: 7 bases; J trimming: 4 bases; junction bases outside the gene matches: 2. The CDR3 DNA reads TGTGCCAGCAAAGGACTAGCGGGAGGAGAGACCCAGTACTTC. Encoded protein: CASKGLAGGETQYF.

CDR3 nucleotides: TGCAGTGCTAGAGATCTCAGGGGGCTAGGTGGAGAGACCCAGTACTTC. Protein sequence: CSARDLRGLGGETQYF. This rearrangement joins TRBV20-1 to TRBJ2-5, with 8 bases lining up with TRBD1. Germline CDR1 is DFQATT and CDR2 is SNEGSKA (reference sequence). The CDR3 runs 16 residues. The junction had 10 bases not matched to a gene; V was cut back by 0 bases and J by 4 bases.

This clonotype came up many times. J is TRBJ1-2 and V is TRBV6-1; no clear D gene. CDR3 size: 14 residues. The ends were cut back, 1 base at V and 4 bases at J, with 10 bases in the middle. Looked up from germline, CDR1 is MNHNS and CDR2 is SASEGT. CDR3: CASSEEPRSYGYTF. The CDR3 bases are TGTGCCAGCAGTGAAGAACCCAGGAGCTATGGCTACACCTTC.

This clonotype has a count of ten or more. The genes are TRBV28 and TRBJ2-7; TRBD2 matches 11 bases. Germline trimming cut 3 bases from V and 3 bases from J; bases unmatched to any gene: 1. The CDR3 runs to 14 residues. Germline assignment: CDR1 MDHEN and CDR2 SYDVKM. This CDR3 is CASSLTSGNYEQYF. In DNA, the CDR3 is TGTGCCAGCAGTTTGACTAGCGGGAACTACGAGCAGTACTTC.

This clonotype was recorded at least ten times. CDR3 sequence (DNA): TGTGCCAGTTCACCTCCTGGAATGGAGACCCAGTACTTC. This sequence encodes CASSPPGMETQYF. The chain employs TRBV28 and TRBJ2-5; no clear D. CDR3 length: 13 residues. The V gene's germline CDR1 is MDHEN and CDR2 SYDVKM. V was trimmed by 9 bases and J by 5 bases, leaving 16 bases between them. The variable domain in full, completed from reference TRBV28 and TRBJ2-5, reads DVKVTQSSRYLVKRTGEKVFLECVQDMDHENMFWYRQDPGLGLRLIYFSYDVKMKEKGDIPEGYSVSREKKERFSLILESASTNQTSMYLCASSPPGMETQYFGPGTRLLVL.

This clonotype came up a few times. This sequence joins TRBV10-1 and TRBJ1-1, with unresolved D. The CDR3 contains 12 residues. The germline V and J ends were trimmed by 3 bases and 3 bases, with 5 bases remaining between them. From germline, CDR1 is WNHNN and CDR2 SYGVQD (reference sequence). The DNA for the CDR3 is TGCGCCAGCAGTGATATGTACACTGAAGCTTTCTTT. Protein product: CASSDMYTEAFF.

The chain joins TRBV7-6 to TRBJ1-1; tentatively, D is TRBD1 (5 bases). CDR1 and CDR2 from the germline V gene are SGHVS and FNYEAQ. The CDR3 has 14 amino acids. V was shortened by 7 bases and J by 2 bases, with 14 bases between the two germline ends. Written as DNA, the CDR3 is TGTGCCAGCAACCCTAGTGGGGCCAACACTGAAGCTTTCTTT. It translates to CASNPSGANTEAFF.

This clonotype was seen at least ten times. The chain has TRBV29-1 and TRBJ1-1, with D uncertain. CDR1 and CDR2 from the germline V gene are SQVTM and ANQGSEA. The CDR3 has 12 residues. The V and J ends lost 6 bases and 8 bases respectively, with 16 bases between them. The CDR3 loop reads CSVAQSDVEAFF. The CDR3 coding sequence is TGCAGCGTCGCGCAATCGGATGTCGAAGCTTTCTTT.

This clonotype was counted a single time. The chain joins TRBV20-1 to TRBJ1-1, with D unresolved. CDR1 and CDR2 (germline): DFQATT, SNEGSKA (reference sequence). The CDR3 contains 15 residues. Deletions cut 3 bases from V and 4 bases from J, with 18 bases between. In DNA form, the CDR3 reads TGCAGTGCTAGGCCCCTCCGACTTTGGGTCACTGAAGCTTTCTTT. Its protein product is CSARPLRLWVTEAFF.

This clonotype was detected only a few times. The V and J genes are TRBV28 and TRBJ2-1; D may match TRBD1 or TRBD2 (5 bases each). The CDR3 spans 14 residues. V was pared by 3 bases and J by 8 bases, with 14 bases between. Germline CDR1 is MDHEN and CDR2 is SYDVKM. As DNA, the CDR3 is TGTGCCAGCAGTTTCCCGGACAAGAGGGATGAGCAGTTCTTC. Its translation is CASSFPDKRDEQFF. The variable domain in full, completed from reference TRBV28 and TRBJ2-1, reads DVKVTQSSRYLVKRTGEKVFLECVQDMDHENMFWYRQDPGLGLRLIYFSYDVKMKEKGDIPEGYSVSREKKERFSLILESASTNQTSMYLCASSFPDKRDEQFFGPGTRLTVL.

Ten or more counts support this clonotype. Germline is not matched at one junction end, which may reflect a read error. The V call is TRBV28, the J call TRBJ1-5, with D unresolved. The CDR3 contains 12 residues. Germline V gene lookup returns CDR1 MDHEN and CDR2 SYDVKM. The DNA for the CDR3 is TGTGCCAGCAGTCCCAATCCTCAGTCCCAGCATTTT. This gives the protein CASSPNPQSQHF.